This T cell receptor (beta chain) was documented in a study of T cells in Graves' hyperthyroidism and ophthalmopathy. The investigators amplified TCR beta CDR3 regions from RNA transcripts. Initially, a first-round RT-PCR of the TCR CDR3 employed the HTBI primer set. TCRdb re-called the multiplex PCR reads through MiXCR, storing one row per CDR3 protein. Seen here are 600,000 to 750,000 distinct CDR3 sequences, 17% observed once, and the top ten hold 15% to 17%. CDR3 length equals 14 residues. V was shortened by 11 bases and J by 3 bases, with 17 bases between the two germline ends. CDR1 is MGHRA and CDR2 is YSYEKL in the germline V gene. Graves' hyperthyroidism showing no ophthalmopathy progression within 18 months was considered stable. Diagnostic assessment was based on clinical symptoms, serum thyroxine and TRAb, thyroid ultrasound and orbital computed tomography. In its sample, this clonotype was seen a few times.

Sequenced sample: blood. The source is a middle-aged man with Graves' hyperthyroidism. J is TRBJ1-5 and V is TRBV4-1; tentatively, D is TRBD1 (6 bases). The CDR3: CAAGSPGANQPQHF. The CDR3 nucleotides read TGCGCCGCAGGTTCTCCAGGGGCCAATCAGCCCCAGCATTTT.